One and the same sample provided the 2 T cell receptor beta chains below, sequenced in a study of cytomegalovirus exposure and HLA in healthy donors. Researchers ran the PCR with 60 Vbeta and 13 Jbeta primers. The table came from immunoSEQ multiplex PCR; TCRdb's copy has only in-frame clones and leaves some out. The data show about 110,000 clones, 76% seen once. Input material: PBMCs. The receptors come from a middle-aged man in good health and CMV-seropositive.

The sample holds one count of this clone. This chain links TRBV20-1 with TRBJ1-2; weak D call: TRBD1 (5 bases). The CDR3 is 11 amino acids. The ends were cut back, 6 bases at V and 8 bases at J, with 13 bases in the middle. The germline V gene encodes CDR1 DFQATT and CDR2 SNEGSKA (reference sequence). The DNA for the CDR3 is TGCAGTGCCAGCCCGGACATCGGCTACACCTTC. Its protein is CSASPDIGYTF.

The chain combines TRBV9 with TRBJ1-5; TRBD1 matches 9 bases. CDR3 length: 14 amino acids. Trimming cost V 4 bases and J 9 bases; bases outside gene matches: 8. Germline loops: CDR1 SGDLS, CDR2 YYNGEE. CDR3: CASSPTGQGRPQHF. In nucleotides, the CDR3 is TGTGCCAGCAGCCCTACCGGACAGGGGAGGCCCCAGCATTTT.